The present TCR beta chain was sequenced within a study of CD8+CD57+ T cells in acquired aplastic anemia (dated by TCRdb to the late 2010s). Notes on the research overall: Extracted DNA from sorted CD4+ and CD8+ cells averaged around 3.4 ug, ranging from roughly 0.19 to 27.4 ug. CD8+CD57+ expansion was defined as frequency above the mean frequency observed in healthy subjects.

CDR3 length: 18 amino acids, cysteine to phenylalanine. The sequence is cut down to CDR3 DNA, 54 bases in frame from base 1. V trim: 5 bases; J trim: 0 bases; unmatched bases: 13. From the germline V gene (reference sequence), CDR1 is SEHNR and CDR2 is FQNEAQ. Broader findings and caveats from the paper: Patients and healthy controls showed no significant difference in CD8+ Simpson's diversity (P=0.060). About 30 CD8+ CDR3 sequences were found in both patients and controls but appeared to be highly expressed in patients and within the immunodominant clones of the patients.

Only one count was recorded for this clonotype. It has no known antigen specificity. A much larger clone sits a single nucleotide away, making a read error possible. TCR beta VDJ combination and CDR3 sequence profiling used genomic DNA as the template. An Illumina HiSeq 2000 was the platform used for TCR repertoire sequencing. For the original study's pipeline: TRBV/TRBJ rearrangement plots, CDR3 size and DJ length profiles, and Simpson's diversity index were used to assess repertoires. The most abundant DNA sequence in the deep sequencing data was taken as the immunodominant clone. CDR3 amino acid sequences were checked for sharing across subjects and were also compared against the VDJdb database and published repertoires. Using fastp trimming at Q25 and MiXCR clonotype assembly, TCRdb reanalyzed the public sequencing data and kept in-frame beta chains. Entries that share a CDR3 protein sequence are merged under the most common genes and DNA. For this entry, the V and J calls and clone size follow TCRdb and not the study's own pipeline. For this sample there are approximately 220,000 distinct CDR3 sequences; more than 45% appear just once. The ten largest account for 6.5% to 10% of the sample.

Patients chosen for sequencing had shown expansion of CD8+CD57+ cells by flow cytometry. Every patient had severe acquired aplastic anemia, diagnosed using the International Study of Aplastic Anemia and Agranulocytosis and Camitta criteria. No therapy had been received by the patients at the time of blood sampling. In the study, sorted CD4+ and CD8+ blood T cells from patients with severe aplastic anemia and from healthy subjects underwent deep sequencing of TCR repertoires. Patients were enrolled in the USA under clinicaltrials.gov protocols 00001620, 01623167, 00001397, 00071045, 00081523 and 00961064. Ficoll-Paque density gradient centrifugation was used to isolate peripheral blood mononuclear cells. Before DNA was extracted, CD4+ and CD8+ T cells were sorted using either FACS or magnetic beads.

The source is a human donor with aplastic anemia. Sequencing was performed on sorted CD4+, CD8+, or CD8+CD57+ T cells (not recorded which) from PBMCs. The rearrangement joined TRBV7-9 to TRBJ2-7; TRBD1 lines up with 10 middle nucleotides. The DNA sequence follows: TGTGCCAGCAGCGCTAAAATTCCGGACAGGGGGGGCTCCTACGAGCAGTACTTC. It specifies CASSAKIPDRGGSYEQYF.